A selection of T cell receptor beta chains follows, all from one sample in a study of tumor-infiltrating lymphocytes in localized non-small cell lung cancer. The method was immunoSEQ multiplex PCR; TCRdb's version includes in-frame clones alone and lacks a portion of them. The sample includes tens of thousands of clones, roughly two thirds of them seen just once. The source material was lung tumor tissue. These receptors all stem from a human donor with non-small cell lung cancer. The CDR3 runs from the conserved cysteine through the conserved F or W. D genes are given only for firm matches. Clone size, where shown, is once, few, many, or a class for clones that have expanded.

size	V	J	length	D	CDR3	DNA
few	TRBV10-3	TRBJ2-7	14	NA	CAISDPKDSYEQYF	TGTGCCATCAGTGACCCGAAGGACTCCTACGAGCAGTACTTC
NA	TRBV9	TRBJ2-7	14	NA	CASSLDSPSYEQYF	TGTGCCAGCAGCTTGGACAGTCCTTCCTACGAGCAGTACTTC
NA	TRBV5-1	TRBJ2-3	13	NA	CASSFSETDTQYF	TGCGCCAGCAGCTTCTCGGAAACAGATACGCAGTATTTT
NA	TRBV19	TRBJ2-1	18	NA	CASSSPRDIKSSYNEQFF	TGTGCCAGTAGTTCCCCCCGGGACATCAAAAGCTCCTACAATGAGCAGTTCTTC
NA	TRBV5-1	TRBJ2-3	15	TRBD2	CASSPRPAGEDTQYF	TGCGCCAGCAGCCCACGGCCAGCGGGAGAAGATACGCAGTATTTT
NA	TRBV5-1	TRBJ2-7	14	TRBD1	CASSSGQVAYEQYF	TGCGCCAGCAGCTCGGGACAGGTCGCCTACGAGCAGTACTTC
NA	TRBV7-9	TRBJ1-2	13	NA	CASSLPNSDGYTF	TGTGCCAGCAGCTTACCTAACAGCGATGGCTACACCTTC
NA	TRBV7-2	TRBJ2-5	14	NA	CASSTTRGLETQYF	TGTGCCAGCAGCACTACGCGGGGTCTGGAGACCCAGTACTTC
NA	TRBV9	TRBJ2-3	14	NA	CASSERGRTDTQYF	TGTGCCAGCAGCGAAAGGGGACGCACAGATACGCAGTATTTT
NA	TRBV14	TRBJ2-5	17	TRBD1	CASSQVGGQGFQETQYF	TGTGCCAGCAGCCAAGTGGGCGGACAGGGCTTCCAAGAGACCCAGTACTTC
NA	TRBV5-1	TRBJ1-1	13	NA	CASSLEVGYEAFF	TGCGCCAGCAGCTTGGAAGTGGGGTATGAAGCTTTCTTT
few	TRBV6-1	TRBJ1-5	16	NA	CASSEAHGGDNQPQHF	TGTGCCAGCAGTGAAGCGCACGGAGGGGACAATCAGCCCCAGCATTTT
NA	TRBV5-1	TRBJ1-5	16	NA	CASSLVTGAPGQPQHF	TGCGCCAGCAGCTTGGTTACGGGGGCGCCCGGTCAGCCCCAGCATTTT
NA	TRBV2	TRBJ1-1	12	NA	CASSATELEAFF	TGTGCCAGCAGTGCGACAGAACTTGAAGCTTTCTTT
NA	TRBV27	TRBJ1-5	14	NA	CASSLNWPYQPQHF	TGTGCCAGCAGTTTAAATTGGCCATATCAGCCCCAGCATTTT
NA	TRBV27	TRBJ2-6	15	NA	CASSWALGGANVLTF	TGTGCCAGCAGTTGGGCCCTGGGTGGGGCCAACGTCCTGACTTTC
NA	TRBV2	TRBJ2-6	12	NA	CASTPGANVLTF	TGTGCCAGCACCCCTGGGGCCAACGTCCTGACTTTC
NA	TRBV29-1	TRBJ2-3	13	TRBD1	CSVRDRDTDTQYF	TGCAGCGTCCGGGACAGGGACACAGATACGCAGTATTTT
NA	TRBV7-2	TRBJ2-3	14	NA	CASSQGPGTDTQYF	TGTGCCAGCAGCCAGGGACCGGGGACAGATACGCAGTATTTT
NA	TRBV21-1	TRBJ2-5	17	NA	CASNQVVLSRGQETQYF	TGTGCCAGCAATCAGGTCGTATTGAGCAGGGGGCAAGAGACCCAGTACTTC
NA	TRBV13	TRBJ1-4	12	NA	CASSFNGEKLFF	TGTGCCAGCAGCTTCAATGGGGAAAAACTGTTTTTT
few	TRBV2	TRBJ2-7	14	TRBD1	CASLPDRARYEQYF	TGTGCCAGCTTACCGGACAGGGCGCGCTACGAGCAGTACTTC
NA	TRBV5-6	TRBJ1-2	13	TRBD1	CASSLGTAYGYTF	TGTGCCAGCAGCCTGGGGACAGCCTATGGCTACACCTTC
NA	TRBV5-1	TRBJ2-3	14	NA	CASSLRIKVDTQYF	TGCGCCAGCAGCTTGCGGATCAAGGTAGATACGCAGTATTTT
once	TRBV5-4	TRBJ2-5	15	NA	CASSSGIDSQETQYF	TGTGCCAGCAGCTCGGGAATCGACAGCCAAGAGACCCAGTACTTC
NA	TRBV6-6	TRBJ2-7	11	NA	CASRGSREQYF	TGTGCCAGCAGAGGCTCTCGCGAGCAGTACTTC
NA	TRBV28	TRBJ1-5	15	NA	CASISGSIESQPQHF	TGTGCCAGCATCTCGGGGAGTATTGAGTCGCAGCCCCAGCATTTT
NA	TRBV11-3	TRBJ2-7	16	TRBD2	CASSPRGGTGYYEQYF	TGTGCCAGCAGCCCCCGGGGAGGGACGGGGTACTACGAGCAGTACTTC
NA	TRBV5-1	TRBJ2-2	15	TRBD1	CASSPGTVRTGELFF	TGCGCCAGCAGCCCAGGGACAGTTCGCACCGGGGAGCTGTTTTTT
NA	TRBV4-1	TRBJ2-2	18	TRBD1	CASSQLLLRQGDPWELFF	TGCGCCAGCAGCCAGTTACTCTTGAGACAGGGGGATCCTTGGGAGCTGTTTTTT
few	TRBV30	TRBJ1-4	14	NA	CALTVGGTNEKLFF	TGTGCCCTGACCGTAGGGGGAACTAATGAAAAACTGTTTTTT
NA	TRBV6-5	TRBJ2-1	13	NA	CASTTGRGNEQFF	TGTGCCAGCACGACGGGCAGAGGGAATGAGCAGTTCTTC
NA	TRBV28	TRBJ1-2	16	TRBD1	CASSAPPGQGAEGYTF	TGTGCCAGCAGTGCCCCTCCGGGACAGGGAGCGGAAGGCTACACCTTC
NA	TRBV5-4	TRBJ2-7	15	NA	CASSEGGGATYEQYF	TGTGCCAGCAGCGAAGGGGGGGGCGCGACCTACGAGCAGTACTTC
NA	TRBV7-8	TRBJ2-1	14	TRBD1	CASSRQGQKGEQFF	TGTGCCAGCTCCCGACAGGGGCAGAAGGGTGAGCAGTTCTTC
NA	TRBV19	TRBJ2-1	10	NA	CATPCNEQFF	TGTGCCACCCCCTGCAATGAGCAGTTCTTC
NA	TRBV10-3	TRBJ2-7	14	NA	CAISEQADNYEQYF	TGTGCCATCAGTGAGCAGGCGGATAACTACGAGCAGTACTTC
NA	TRBV18	TRBJ2-1	15	TRBD2	CASSLGLAGSNEQFF	TGTGCCAGCTCACTTGGACTAGCGGGATCCAATGAGCAGTTCTTC
NA	TRBV15	TRBJ2-7	14	TRBD2	CATAAGTSGYEQYF	TGTGCCACGGCCGCCGGGACTAGCGGCTACGAGCAGTACTTC
NA	TRBV6-1	TRBJ2-1	11	NA	CASRRGDEQFF	TGTGCCAGCCGACGTGGGGATGAGCAGTTCTTC
NA	TRBV2	TRBJ1-3	13	NA	CASRGNSGNTIYF	TGTGCCAGCAGGGGGAACTCTGGAAACACCATATATTTT
NA	TRBV6-1	TRBJ2-3	14	TRBD2	CASSEVWRGDTQYF	TGTGCCAGCAGTGAAGTTTGGCGGGGGGATACGCAGTATTTT
NA	TRBV6-5	TRBJ2-4	13	TRBD2	CATAGGVKNIQYF	TGTGCCACCGCTGGGGGGGTTAAAAACATTCAGTACTTC
NA	TRBV2	TRBJ2-5	15	TRBD2	CASSPWTSSGETQYF	TGTGCCAGCAGCCCTTGGACTAGCTCGGGGGAGACCCAGTACTTC
NA	TRBV2	TRBJ2-7	13	NA	CASTQDILQEQYF	TGTGCCAGCACTCAGGACATACTACAGGAGCAGTACTTC
NA	TRBV19	TRBJ1-5	14	NA	CASSPDGSNQPQHF	TGTGCCAGTAGCCCGGACGGGAGCAATCAGCCCCAGCATTTT
NA	TRBV2	TRBJ2-1	14	NA	CASSEGFRGAEQFF	TGTGCCAGCAGTGAAGGATTCAGAGGGGCCGAGCAGTTCTTC
NA	TRBV14	TRBJ1-2	13	NA	CASSQGTQYGYTF	TGTGCCAGCAGCCAGGGGACTCAGTATGGCTACACCTTC
few	TRBV19	TRBJ2-3	12	NA	CASRTTGDTQYF	TGTGCCAGTAGAACCACGGGGGATACGCAGTATTTT
NA	TRBV19	TRBJ2-3	15	TRBD2	CASRTAGVSSDTQYF	TGTGCCAGTAGGACAGCGGGAGTAAGCTCAGATACGCAGTATTTT
NA	TRBV6-1	TRBJ2-1	15	TRBD1	CASTIRDRGWNEQFF	TGTGCCAGCACAATACGGGACAGGGGGTGGAATGAGCAGTTCTTC
NA	TRBV11-2	TRBJ2-7	14	NA	CASSLPGQIYEQYF	TGTGCCAGCAGCTTGCCGGGACAAATCTACGAGCAGTACTTC
NA	TRBV27	TRBJ1-2	17	NA	CASSLEGPGRNNYGYTF	TGTGCCAGCAGTTTAGAGGGGCCAGGGCGAAATAACTATGGCTACACCTTC
NA	TRBV9	TRBJ1-6	15	TRBD1	CASSVDGQGGSPLHF	TGTGCCAGCAGCGTAGATGGACAGGGAGGTTCACCCCTCCACTTT
NA	TRBV7-6	TRBJ2-1	15	NA	CASSFAGSSYNEQFF	TGTGCCAGCAGCTTTGCCGGGTCCTCCTACAATGAGCAGTTCTTC
NA	TRBV12-5	TRBJ1-5	16	NA	CASGSWDLTGNQPQHF	TGTGCTAGTGGATCTTGGGACCTTACTGGCAATCAGCCCCAGCATTTT
NA	TRBV6-6	TRBJ2-7	12	TRBD2	CASEGGSYEQYF	TGTGCCAGCGAGGGAGGGAGCTACGAGCAGTACTTC
NA	TRBV5-1	TRBJ2-3	15	TRBD1	CASWPRQGSTDTQYF	TGCGCCAGCTGGCCGAGACAGGGGAGCACAGATACGCAGTATTTT
medium-sized	TRBV10-3	TRBJ1-1	11	NA	CAISENTEAFF	TGTGCCATCAGTGAGAACACTGAAGCTTTCTTT